This T cell receptor beta chain originates from a study of T cell responses to AZD1222 COVID-19 vaccine. General study results and limits: The CD4 TCRs associated with vaccination extended across spike and predominated at 160-218 and 743-854. Baseline serostatus was positive in only a handful of AZD1222 recipients.

The assay was immunoSEQ multiplex PCR, and TCRdb's table has in-frame clones only and misses some. The repertoire holds roughly 200,000 clones, with approximately 92% as singletons. The V end was cut by 3 bases, the J end by 2 bases, with 8 bases between. Germline V lookup: CDR1 KGHSH, CDR2 LQKENI. The CDR3 length is 14 residues. Remarks on this clone: Its target is not known.

The chain joins TRBV18 to TRBJ1-3; D is possibly TRBD1 (5 bases). Sequenced here: peripheral blood, sampled 28 days after the second dose of the MenACWY control vaccine. This receptor was obtained from an adult who received the MenACWY meningococcal vaccine as a control. The DNA of the CDR3 is TGTGCCAGCTCACCGGGGCTACCTGGAAACACCATATATTTT. Its protein product is CASSPGLPGNTIYF.